One and the same sample provided the 26 T cell receptor beta chains below, sequenced in a study of T cells in Graves' hyperthyroidism and ophthalmopathy (dated by TCRdb to between 2017 and 2020). The library relied on multiplex PCR. Sequencing relied on an Illumina HiSeq 2000. TCR beta CDR3 regions were amplified from RNA transcripts. The first round of RT-PCR for the TCR CDR3 was performed with the HTBI primer set and the Qiagen OneStep RT-PCR kit. TCRdb trimmed the raw reads at Q25, called clones with MiXCR and kept productive beta chains. Rows merge per CDR3 protein into single entries with the most common DNA and genes. In all, the sample holds 300,000 to 350,000 distinct CDR3 sequences, and around 13% of those were seen once. The ten largest clones represent just under 25% of the sample. The sample comprised blood. These receptors came from a woman in her 30s with Graves' hyperthyroidism.

This clonotype has just a few counts. The chain carries TRBV20-1 and TRBJ1-1; TRBD1 agrees at 9 bases. This CDR3 region has 13 residues. V lost 4 bases and J lost 4; bases outside the gene matches: 4. The germline gives CDR1 DFQATT, CDR2 SNEGSKA (reference sequence). For the CDR3, the DNA is TGCAGTGCTACCACAGGGGGCACCACTGAAGCTTTCTTT. Translated, it gives CSATTGGTTEAFF.

This chain connects TRBV6-1 to TRBJ1-4; possibly TRBD1 for D (5 bases). Germline values: CDR1 MNHNS, CDR2 SASEGT. The CDR3 runs 11 residues. Trimming removed 6 bases at V and 8 bases at J, with 7 bases between. The CDR3 reads CASRAGEKLFF. CDR3 coding DNA: TGTGCCAGCAGGGCAGGGGAAAAACTGTTTTTT.

This clonotype has a count of ten or more. This rearrangement joins TRBV20-1 to TRBJ1-1; a weak D match, TRBD1 (5 bases). In germline, CDR1 is DFQATT, CDR2 SNEGSKA (reference sequence). Trimming pared 1 base from V and 1 base from J, leaving 16 bases between. There are 16 residues in the CDR3. The CDR3 bases are TGCAGTGCTAGAGTAAACGGTCCGGGGCCGAACACTGAAGCTTTCTTT. Translating it yields CSARVNGPGPNTEAFF.

This clonotype occurred a few times. In DNA, the CDR3 is TGTGCCAGCAGCCTAGTCTCTCACGAGCAGTACTTC. Its protein is CASSLVSHEQYF. The chain links TRBV7-9 to TRBJ2-7; unclear D gene. The length of the CDR3 is 12 residues. Germline V gives CDR1 SEHNR, CDR2 FQNEAQ (reference sequence). V was shortened by 5 bases and J by 5 bases, with 10 bases between the two germline ends. Variable domain in full (rest from reference TRBV7-9 and TRBJ2-7): DTGVSQNPRHKITKRGQNVTFRCDPISEHNRLYWYRQTLGQGPEFLTYFQNEAQLEKSRLLSDRFSAERPKGSFSTLEIQRTEQGDSAMYLCASSLVSHEQYFGPGTRLTVT.

This chain uses TRBV6-5 with TRBJ2-2; D call uncertain. The germline gives CDR1 MNHEY, CDR2 SVGAGI. The ends were cut back, 2 bases at V and 1 base at J, with 11 bases in the middle. This CDR3 is built from 16 residues. The CDR3 region is CASSYPRLGNTGELFF. The CDR3 region has the DNA TGTGCCAGCAGTTACCCGAGGTTGGGGAACACCGGGGAGCTGTTTTTT.

This clonotype was counted many times. The chain carries TRBV20-1 and TRBJ2-7; 8 bases agree with TRBD1. This CDR3 contains 13 residues. The V and J ends lost 5 bases and 3 bases, in that order; junction bases with no gene match: 6. Germline CDR1 and CDR2: DFQATT and SNEGSKA (reference sequence). The CDR3 DNA reads TGCAGTGCTGATTGGGACAGGAGCTACGAGCAGTACTTC. Amino acids: CSADWDRSYEQYF.

This clonotype appeared many times. The rearrangement joins TRBV2 to TRBJ1-1; tentatively, D is TRBD1 (6 bases). This CDR3 has 13 amino acids. Trimming took 4 bases from V and 10 from J, leaving 16 bases between them. Germline V CDR1 and CDR2: SNHLY, FYNNEI. CDR3 nucleotide sequence: TGTGCCAGCAGTGCGAAACAGGGCACAGGAGCTTTCTTT. It codes for CASSAKQGTGAFF.

This clonotype came up many times. Here the CDR3 reads CASRGDYSYEQYF. DNA for the CDR3: TGTGCCAGCAGGGGGGACTACTCCTACGAGCAGTACTTC. The chain couples TRBV2 to TRBJ2-7; 7 nucleotides align to TRBD2. Germline V gene data show CDR1 as SNHLY and CDR2 as FYNNEI. The CDR3 sequence is 13 residues long. V dropped 6 bases and J dropped 0; count of bases not matched to a gene: 2.

A word on this clonotype: Given a much more abundant clone one base away, this may be a read error. The chain carries TRBV20-1 and TRBJ2-7; D is perhaps TRBD2 (6 bases). Germline V gene sequence: CDR1 DFQATT, CDR2 SNEGSKA (reference sequence). The CDR3 contains 14 residues. CDR3 loop: CSARTGAGSYKQYF. The CDR3 coding sequence is TGCAGTGCTAGAACGGGCGCGGGATCCTACAAGCAGTACTTC.

This clonotype has only a few counts. The chain links TRBV20-1 to TRBJ1-1, with 8 bases aligning to TRBD1. The germline gives CDR1 DFQATT, CDR2 SNEGSKA (reference sequence). This CDR3 contains 15 residues. Trimming cost V 0 bases and J 3 bases; bases outside gene matches: 6. The CDR3 bases are TGCAGTGCTAGAGACACGGTACAGGGGGACACTGAAGCTTTCTTT. Its protein product is CSARDTVQGDTEAFF.

This clonotype was observed many times. J is TRBJ2-7 and V is TRBV20-1; D may be TRBD2 (6 bases). CDR3 length: 15 amino acids. V was trimmed by 0 bases and J by 2 bases, leaving 14 bases between them. The germline gives CDR1 DFQATT, CDR2 SNEGSKA (reference sequence). This CDR3 reads CSARDPGRGAYEQYF. The CDR3 region has the DNA TGCAGTGCTAGAGATCCTGGGCGGGGTGCCTACGAGCAGTACTTC.

This clonotype was seen many times. The rearrangement links TRBV28 to TRBJ2-2, with 7 positions matching TRBD2. The germline CDR1 and CDR2 sequences are MDHEN and SYDVKM. Losses at the gene ends were 8 bases for V and 5 bases for J; bases not matched to a gene: 5. CDR3 size: 13 residues. CDR3: CASGGSGTGELFF. The DNA for the CDR3 is TGTGCCAGCGGCGGGAGTGGAACCGGGGAGCTGTTTTTT.

This sequence joins TRBV7-2 and TRBJ1-4, with D hard to call. The CDR3 length is 14 residues. Germline V gives CDR1 SGHTA, CDR2 FQGNSA. The germline V and J ends were trimmed by 6 bases and 5 bases, with 13 bases remaining between them. CDR3 loop: CASRSDITNEKLFF. The CDR3 DNA reads as TGTGCCAGCAGATCTGACATAACAAATGAAAAACTGTTTTTT.

This chain links TRBV19 with TRBJ1-3, with no clear D. In germline, CDR1 is LNHDA, CDR2 SQIVND (reference sequence). The CDR3 is 12 amino acids. V shed 6 bases and J shed 5 bases, with 8 bases lying between them. The CDR3 sequence: CASSTLRNTIYF. CDR3 coding DNA: TGTGCCAGTAGCACCTTGCGAAACACCATATATTTT.

In its sample, this clonotype was seen a few times. The gene calls are TRBV2 and TRBJ2-1; 11 positions agree with TRBD2. Germline-derived CDR1 and CDR2 are SNHLY and FYNNEI. With V trimmed by 3 bases and J by 9 bases, 7 bases remained unmatched. This CDR3 spans 15 amino acids. The DNA for the CDR3 is TGTGCCAGCAGTGACACCCCGCTAGCGGGAGGTGAGCAGTTCTTC. Its translation: CASSDTPLAGGEQFF. Full variable domain (outside the CDR3, taken from reference TRBV2 and TRBJ2-1): EPEVTQTPSHQVTQMGQEVILRCVPISNHLYFYWYRQILGQKVEFLVSFYNNEISEKSEIFDDQFSVERPDGSNFTLKIRSTKLEDSAMYFCASSDTPLAGGEQFFGPGTRLTVL.

This clonotype was seen at least ten times. V is TRBV12-3 or TRBV12-4 and J is TRBJ2-2, with 7 bases lining up with TRBD2. The CDR3 extends over 17 amino acids. V lost 6 bases, J lost 1 base, and 11 bases stayed unmatched. CDR3 region: CASRFTGTKENTGELFF. The CDR3 DNA reads TGTGCCAGCAGGTTTACCGGGACTAAAGAGAACACCGGGGAGCTGTTTTTT.

This clonotype was picked up many times. V is TRBV7-3 and J is TRBJ2-4; the match to TRBD2 covers 7 bases. Germline V lookup: CDR1 SGHTA, CDR2 FQGTGA. V lost 5 bases, J lost 7 bases, and 8 bases stayed unmatched. CDR3 length: 14 residues. CDR3 nucleotide sequence: TGTGCCAGCAGCCCTACAGACGGGAGGAACATTCAGTACTTC. It codes for CASSPTDGRNIQYF.

This clonotype came up a few times. The rearrangement joins TRBV20-1 to TRBJ2-5, with 8 bases fitting TRBD2. Germline trimming cut 5 bases from V and 0 bases from J; bases unmatched to any gene: 8. Per germline, CDR1 DFQATT and CDR2 SNEGSKA (reference sequence). CDR3 length equals 15 residues. The DNA for the CDR3 is TGCAGTGCTCGTTCACTAGCGGAGAACCAAGAGACCCAGTACTTC. Translated: CSARSLAENQETQYF.

Ten or more counts support this clonotype. This chain connects TRBV20-1 to TRBJ2-1; 10 nucleotides align to TRBD2. V lost 6 bases to trimming and J lost 7 bases; unmatched junction nucleotides: 12. Germline CDR1 reads DFQATT; CDR2 reads SNEGSKA (reference sequence). The CDR3 sequence is 15 residues long. The CDR3 here is CSANFLAGAGNEQFF. The DNA of the CDR3 is TGCAGTGCCAACTTCCTAGCGGGAGCAGGGAATGAGCAGTTCTTC.

This clonotype was seen ten or more times. This sequence joins TRBV7-9 and TRBJ1-1; D remains unclear. Trimming removed 3 bases at V and 4 bases at J, with 9 bases between. The CDR3 is 13 amino acids. Germline V gene sequence: CDR1 SEHNR, CDR2 FQNEAQ (reference sequence). Here the CDR3 reads CASSFTASTEAFF. The CDR3 nucleotides are TGTGCCAGCAGCTTTACGGCGAGCACTGAAGCTTTCTTT. The full variable domain, with the rest looked up from reference TRBV7-9 and TRBJ1-1, is DTGVSQNPRHKITKRGQNVTFRCDPISEHNRLYWYRQTLGQGPEFLTYFQNEAQLEKSRLLSDRFSAERPKGSFSTLEIQRTEQGDSAMYLCASSFTASTEAFFGQGTRLTVV.

The chain joins TRBV3-1 to TRBJ2-7; 7 bases fit TRBD2. The germline V gene has CDR1 LGHDT and CDR2 YNNKEL (reference sequence). V lost 4 bases, J lost 6 bases, and 9 bases stayed unmatched. CDR3 length equals 14 residues. The CDR3 loop is CASSLATGGSEQYF. The CDR3, as DNA: TGTGCCAGCAGCCTCGCAACGGGAGGATCCGAGCAGTACTTC.

This clonotype was seen a handful of times. The V and J genes are TRBV28 and TRBJ2-6, with D hard to call. The CDR3 length is 15 residues. Germline V gene lookup returns CDR1 MDHEN and CDR2 SYDVKM. V lost 5 bases, J lost 0 bases, and 8 bases lay in between. CDR3 nucleotides: TGTGCCAGCAGTGACCATAACTCTGGGGCCAACGTCCTGACTTTC. This codes for CASSDHNSGANVLTF.

The table lists this clonotype with many counts. The gene calls are TRBV6-1 and TRBJ2-3, with 8 bases that match TRBD2. V trimming: 6 bases; J trimming: 4 bases; junction bases outside the gene matches: 9. The CDR3 contains 15 residues. The germline gives CDR1 MNHNS, CDR2 SASEGT. The CDR3 nucleotides read TGTGCCAGCAGCACCCCGGGACTAGAGGCAGATACGCAGTATTTT. Translation gives CASSTPGLEADTQYF.

The V call is TRBV28, the J call TRBJ1-5; weak D call: TRBD1 (6 bases). Germline V gene sequence: CDR1 MDHEN, CDR2 SYDVKM. The CDR3 loop spans 12 amino acids. Between the trimmed V and J ends, which lost 7 bases and 6 bases, there was a span of 10 bases. The CDR3 sequence: CASTNRAQPQHF. The CDR3 DNA reads TGTGCCAGCACCAACAGGGCTCAGCCCCAGCATTTT.

The chain uses TRBV4-3 and TRBJ2-5; D unclear. Germline assignment: CDR1 LGHNA and CDR2 YSLEER. The CDR3 consists of 14 residues. The V and J ends lost 6 bases and 5 bases respectively, with 16 bases between them. The CDR3 DNA sequence: TGCGCCAGCAGGGGTTTAGAGACTCGGGAGACCCAGTACTTC. It translates to CASRGLETRETQYF.

This clonotype was seen a handful of times. The CDR3 end shows no conserved phenylalanine or tryptophan, and so a read error is likely. The genes are TRBV28 and TRBJ2-4; perhaps TRBD2 as D (5 bases). From germline, CDR1 is MDHEN and CDR2 SYDVKM. The CDR3 sequence is 19 residues long. V shed 4 bases and J shed 1 base, with 23 bases lying between them. The CDR3, as DNA: TGTGCCAGCAGTTCCCCCTTCCCCCTTCGCGGGTTGGCCAAAAACATTCAGTACCTC. It translates to CASSSPFPLRGLAKNIQYL.